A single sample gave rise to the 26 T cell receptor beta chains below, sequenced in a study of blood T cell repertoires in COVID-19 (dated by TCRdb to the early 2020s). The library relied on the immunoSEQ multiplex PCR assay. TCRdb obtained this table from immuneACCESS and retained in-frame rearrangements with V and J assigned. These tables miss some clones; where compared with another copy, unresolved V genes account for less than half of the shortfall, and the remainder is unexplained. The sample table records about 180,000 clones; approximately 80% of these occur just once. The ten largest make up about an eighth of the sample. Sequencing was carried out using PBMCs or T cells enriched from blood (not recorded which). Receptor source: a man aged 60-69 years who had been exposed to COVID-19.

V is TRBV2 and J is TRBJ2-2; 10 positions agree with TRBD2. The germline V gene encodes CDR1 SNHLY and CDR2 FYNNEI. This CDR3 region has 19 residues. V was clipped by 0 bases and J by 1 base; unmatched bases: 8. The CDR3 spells CASSEAPKLAGLNTGELFF. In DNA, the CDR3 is TGTGCCAGCAGTGAAGCCCCCAAACTAGCGGGGTTGAACACCGGGGAGCTGTTTTTT.

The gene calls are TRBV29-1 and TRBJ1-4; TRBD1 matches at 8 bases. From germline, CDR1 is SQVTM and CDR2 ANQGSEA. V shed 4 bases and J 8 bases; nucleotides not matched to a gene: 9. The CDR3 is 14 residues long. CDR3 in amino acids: CSVGSTGAWEKLFF. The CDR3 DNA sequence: TGCAGCGTTGGGTCGACAGGGGCTTGGGAAAAACTGTTTTTT.

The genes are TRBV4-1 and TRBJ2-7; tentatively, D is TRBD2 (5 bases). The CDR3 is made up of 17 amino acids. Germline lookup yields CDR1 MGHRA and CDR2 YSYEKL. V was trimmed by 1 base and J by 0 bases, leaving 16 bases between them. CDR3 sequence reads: CASSQGRRTLSSYEQYF. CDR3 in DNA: TGCGCCAGCAGCCAAGGTCGGAGGACGCTGAGCTCCTACGAGCAGTACTTC.

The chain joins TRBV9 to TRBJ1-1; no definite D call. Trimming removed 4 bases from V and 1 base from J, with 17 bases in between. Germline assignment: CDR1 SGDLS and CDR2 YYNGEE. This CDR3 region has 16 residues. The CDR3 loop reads CASSRGLLPPNTEAFF. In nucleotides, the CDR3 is TGTGCCAGCAGCCGCGGCCTGCTCCCTCCGAACACTGAAGCTTTCTTT.

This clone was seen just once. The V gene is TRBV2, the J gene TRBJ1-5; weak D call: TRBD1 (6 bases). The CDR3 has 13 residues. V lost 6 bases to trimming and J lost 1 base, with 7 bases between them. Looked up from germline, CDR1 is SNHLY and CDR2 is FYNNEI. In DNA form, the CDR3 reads TGTGCCAGCAGCGACAGGAGCAATCAGCCCCAGCATTTT. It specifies CASSDRSNQPQHF. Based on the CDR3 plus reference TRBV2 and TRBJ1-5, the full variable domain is EPEVTQTPSHQVTQMGQEVILRCVPISNHLYFYWYRQILGQKVEFLVSFYNNEISEKSEIFDDQFSVERPDGSNFTLKIRSTKLEDSAMYFCASSDRSNQPQHFGDGTRLSIL.

CDR3 sequence (DNA): TGTGCCAGCAGCCAAGAGCCAGTTCTCTATGGCTACACCTTC. It is translated as CASSQEPVLYGYTF. The rearrangement joins TRBV3-1 (or the pseudogene TRBV3-2) to TRBJ1-2; D gene unclear. V was shortened by 0 bases and J by 4 bases, with 9 bases between the two germline ends. Germline-derived CDR1 and CDR2 are LGHDT and YNNKEL (reference sequence). The length of the CDR3 is 14 residues.

The CDR3 DNA sequence: TGTGCCAGTAGCCCTGCTCGGTTGAACACTGAAGCTTTCTTT. Translating it yields CASSPARLNTEAFF. The chain combines TRBV19 with TRBJ1-1; no reliable D call. Germline CDR1 LNHDA, CDR2 SQIVND (reference sequence). V was pared by 6 bases and J by 0 bases, with 11 bases between. The CDR3 contains 14 residues.

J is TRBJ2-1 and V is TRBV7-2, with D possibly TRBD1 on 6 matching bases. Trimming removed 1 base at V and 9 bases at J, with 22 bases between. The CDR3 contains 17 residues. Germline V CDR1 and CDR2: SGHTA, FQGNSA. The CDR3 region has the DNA TGTGCCAGCAGCTTAGGTCTTAGGGGGATAGGGGTCCGTGAGCAGTTCTTC. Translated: CASSLGLRGIGVREQFF.

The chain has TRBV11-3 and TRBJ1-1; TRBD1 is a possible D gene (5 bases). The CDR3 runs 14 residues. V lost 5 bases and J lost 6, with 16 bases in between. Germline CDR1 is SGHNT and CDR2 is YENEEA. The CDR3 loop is CASSPHAGGAEAFF. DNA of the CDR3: TGTGCCAGCAGCCCGCATGCGGGGGGGGCTGAAGCTTTCTTT.

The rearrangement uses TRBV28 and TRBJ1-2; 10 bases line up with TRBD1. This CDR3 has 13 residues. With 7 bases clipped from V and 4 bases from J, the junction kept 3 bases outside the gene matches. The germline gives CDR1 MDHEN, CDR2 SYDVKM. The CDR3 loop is CASTGQGTYGYTF. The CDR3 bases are TGTGCCAGCACGGGACAGGGGACCTATGGCTACACCTTC.

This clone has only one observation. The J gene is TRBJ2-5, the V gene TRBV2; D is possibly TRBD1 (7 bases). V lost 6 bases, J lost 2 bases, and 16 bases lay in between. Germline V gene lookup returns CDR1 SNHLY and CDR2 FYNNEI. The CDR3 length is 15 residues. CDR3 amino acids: CASSPGGGQQETQYF. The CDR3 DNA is TGTGCCAGCAGCCCTGGAGGGGGACAGCAAGAGACCCAGTACTTC.

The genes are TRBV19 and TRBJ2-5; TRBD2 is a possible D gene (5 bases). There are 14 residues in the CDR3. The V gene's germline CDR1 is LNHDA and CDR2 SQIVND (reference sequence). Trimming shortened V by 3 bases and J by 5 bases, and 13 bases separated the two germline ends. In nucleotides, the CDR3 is TGTGCCAGTAGTATGAACGCCTGGGAGGAGACCCAGTACTTC. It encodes CASSMNAWEETQYF. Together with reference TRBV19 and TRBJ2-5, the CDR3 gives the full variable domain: DGGITQSPKYLFRKEGQNVTLSCEQNLNHDAMYWYRQDPGQGLRLIYYSQIVNDFQKGDIAEGYSVSREKKESFPLTVTSAQKNPTAFYLCASSMNAWEETQYFGPGTRLLVL.

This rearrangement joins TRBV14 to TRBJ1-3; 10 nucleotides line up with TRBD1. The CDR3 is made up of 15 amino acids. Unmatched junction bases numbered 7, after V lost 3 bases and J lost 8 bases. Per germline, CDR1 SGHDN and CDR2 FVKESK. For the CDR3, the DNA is TGTGCCAGCAGCCAGGACAGGGGGAATTGGGACACCATATATTTT. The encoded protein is CASSQDRGNWDTIYF.

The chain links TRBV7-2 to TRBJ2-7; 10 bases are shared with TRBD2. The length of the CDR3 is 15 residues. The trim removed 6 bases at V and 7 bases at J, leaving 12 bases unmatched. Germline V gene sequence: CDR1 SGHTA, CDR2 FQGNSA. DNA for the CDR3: TGTGCCAGCAGGGCCCCCGGGACTAGCGATGGGGAGCAGTACTTC. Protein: CASRAPGTSDGEQYF.

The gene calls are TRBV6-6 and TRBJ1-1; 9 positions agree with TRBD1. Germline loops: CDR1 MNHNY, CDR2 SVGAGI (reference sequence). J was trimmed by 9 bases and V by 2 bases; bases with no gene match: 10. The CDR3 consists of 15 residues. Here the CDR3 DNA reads TGTGCCAGCAGTTACACTCCTATCGGACAGGGGCAAGCTTTCTTT. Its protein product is CASSYTPIGQGQAFF.

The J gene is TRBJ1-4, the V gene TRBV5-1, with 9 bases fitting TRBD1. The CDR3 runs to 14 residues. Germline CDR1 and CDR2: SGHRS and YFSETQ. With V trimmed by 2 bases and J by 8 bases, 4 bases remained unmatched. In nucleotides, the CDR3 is TGCGCCAGCAGCTTAGGACAGGGGAACGAAAAACTGTTTTTT. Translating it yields CASSLGQGNEKLFF.

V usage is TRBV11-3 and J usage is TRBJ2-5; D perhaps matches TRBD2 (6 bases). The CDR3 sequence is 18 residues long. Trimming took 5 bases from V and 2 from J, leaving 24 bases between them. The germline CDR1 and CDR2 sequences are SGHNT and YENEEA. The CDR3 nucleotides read TGTGCCAGCAGCCCCTCGGTCGGGACTCAGATAGAACAAGAGACCCAGTACTTC. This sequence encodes CASSPSVGTQIEQETQYF.

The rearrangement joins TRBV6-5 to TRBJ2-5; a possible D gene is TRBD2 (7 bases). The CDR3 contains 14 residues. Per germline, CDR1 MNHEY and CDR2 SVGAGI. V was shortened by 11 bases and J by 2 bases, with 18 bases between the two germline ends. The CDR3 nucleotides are TGTGCCGCGGGGGCAGGGATTTTTCAAGAGACCCAGTACTTC. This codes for CAAGAGIFQETQYF.

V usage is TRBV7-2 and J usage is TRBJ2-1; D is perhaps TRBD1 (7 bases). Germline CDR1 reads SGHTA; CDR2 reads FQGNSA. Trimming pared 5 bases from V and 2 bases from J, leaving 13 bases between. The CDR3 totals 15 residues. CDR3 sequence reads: CASSPGGRPYNEQFF. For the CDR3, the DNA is TGTGCCAGCAGCCCAGGGGGGAGGCCCTACAATGAGCAGTTCTTC.

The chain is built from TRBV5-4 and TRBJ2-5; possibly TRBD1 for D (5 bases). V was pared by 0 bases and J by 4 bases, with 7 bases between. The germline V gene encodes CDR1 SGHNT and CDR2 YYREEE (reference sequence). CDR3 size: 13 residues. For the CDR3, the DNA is TGTGCCAGCAGCTTGGTAAGGGGAGAGACCCAGTACTTC. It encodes CASSLVRGETQYF.

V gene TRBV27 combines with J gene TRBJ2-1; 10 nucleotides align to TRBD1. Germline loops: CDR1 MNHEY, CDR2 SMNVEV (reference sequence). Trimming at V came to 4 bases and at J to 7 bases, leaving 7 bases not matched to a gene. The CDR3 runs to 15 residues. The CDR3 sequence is CASSWVGQGMNEQFF. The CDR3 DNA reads TGTGCCAGCAGTTGGGTGGGACAGGGGATGAATGAGCAGTTCTTC.

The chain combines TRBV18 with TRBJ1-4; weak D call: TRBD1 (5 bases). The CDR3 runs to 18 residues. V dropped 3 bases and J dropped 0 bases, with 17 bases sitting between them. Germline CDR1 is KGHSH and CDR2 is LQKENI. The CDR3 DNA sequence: TGTGCCAGCTCACCCATCTATGGGACTGTTGCAACTAATGAAAAACTGTTTTTT. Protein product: CASSPIYGTVATNEKLFF.

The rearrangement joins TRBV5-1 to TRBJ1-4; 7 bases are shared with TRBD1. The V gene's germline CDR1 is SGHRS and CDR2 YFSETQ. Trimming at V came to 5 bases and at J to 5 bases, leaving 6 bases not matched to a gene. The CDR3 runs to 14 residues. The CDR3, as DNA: TGCGCCAGCAGTTTACAGGGGTCGAATGAAAAACTGTTTTTT. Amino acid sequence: CASSLQGSNEKLFF.

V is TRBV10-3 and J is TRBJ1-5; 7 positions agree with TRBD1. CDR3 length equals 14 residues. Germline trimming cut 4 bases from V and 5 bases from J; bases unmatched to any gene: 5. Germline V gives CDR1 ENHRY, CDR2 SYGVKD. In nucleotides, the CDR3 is TGTGCCATCAGTGCAGGGGGTCGCGATCAGCCCCAGCATTTT. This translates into CAISAGGRDQPQHF.

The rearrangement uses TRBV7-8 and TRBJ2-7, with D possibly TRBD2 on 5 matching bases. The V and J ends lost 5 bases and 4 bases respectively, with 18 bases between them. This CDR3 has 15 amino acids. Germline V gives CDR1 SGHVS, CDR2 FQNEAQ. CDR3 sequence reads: CASSVPEGTRYEQYF. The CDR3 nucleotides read TGTGCCAGCAGCGTCCCCGAGGGTACGCGGTACGAGCAGTACTTC.

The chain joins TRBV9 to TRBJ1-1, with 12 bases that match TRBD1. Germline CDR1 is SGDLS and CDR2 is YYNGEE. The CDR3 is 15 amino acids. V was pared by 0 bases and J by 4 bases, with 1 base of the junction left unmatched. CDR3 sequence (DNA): TGTGCCAGCAGCGTAGGGGGACAGGGGGCCACTGAAGCTTTCTTT. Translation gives CASSVGGQGATEAFF.